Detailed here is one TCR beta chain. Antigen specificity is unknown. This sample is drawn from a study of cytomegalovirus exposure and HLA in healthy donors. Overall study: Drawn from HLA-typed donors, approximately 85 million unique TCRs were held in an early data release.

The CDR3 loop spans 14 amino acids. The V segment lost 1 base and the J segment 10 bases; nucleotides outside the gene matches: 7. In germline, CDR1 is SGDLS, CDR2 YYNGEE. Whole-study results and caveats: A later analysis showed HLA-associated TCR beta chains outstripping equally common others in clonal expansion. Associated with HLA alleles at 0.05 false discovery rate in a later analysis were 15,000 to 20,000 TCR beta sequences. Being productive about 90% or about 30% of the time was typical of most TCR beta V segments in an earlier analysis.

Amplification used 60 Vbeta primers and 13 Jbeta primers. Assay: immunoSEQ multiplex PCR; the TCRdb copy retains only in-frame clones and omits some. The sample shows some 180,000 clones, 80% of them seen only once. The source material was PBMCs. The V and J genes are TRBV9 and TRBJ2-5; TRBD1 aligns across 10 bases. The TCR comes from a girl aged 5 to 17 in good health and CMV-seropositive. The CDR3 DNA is TGTGCCAGCAGCGTATTCGGGACAGGGGAAGACCAGTACTTC. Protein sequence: CASSVFGTGEDQYF.